This T cell receptor beta chain originates from a study of OX40 agonist ivuxolimab in advanced cancers. Clones were read by immunoSEQ multiplex PCR, and TCRdb kept only the in-frame ones, dropping some. This repertoire shows approximately 74,000 clones, about 90% found once; its top ten account for roughly 10%. The germline gives CDR1 SGHRS, CDR2 YFSETQ. Trimming left V 4 bases short and J 12 bases short, with 17 bases between. The CDR3 is 13 residues long. This TCR came from an adult with an advanced solid tumor such as melanoma, head and neck, liver or kidney cancer. The material was CD4+ or CD8+ T cells sorted from blood, obtained in a trial of the OX40 agonist ivuxolimab. The chain joins TRBV5-1 to TRBJ2-1; either TRBD1 or TRBD2 may supply D (6 bases each). The CDR3 here is CASSPSPRGPQFF. Written as DNA, the CDR3 is TGCGCCAGCAGCCCCTCCCCTCGGGGGCCGCAGTTCTTC.